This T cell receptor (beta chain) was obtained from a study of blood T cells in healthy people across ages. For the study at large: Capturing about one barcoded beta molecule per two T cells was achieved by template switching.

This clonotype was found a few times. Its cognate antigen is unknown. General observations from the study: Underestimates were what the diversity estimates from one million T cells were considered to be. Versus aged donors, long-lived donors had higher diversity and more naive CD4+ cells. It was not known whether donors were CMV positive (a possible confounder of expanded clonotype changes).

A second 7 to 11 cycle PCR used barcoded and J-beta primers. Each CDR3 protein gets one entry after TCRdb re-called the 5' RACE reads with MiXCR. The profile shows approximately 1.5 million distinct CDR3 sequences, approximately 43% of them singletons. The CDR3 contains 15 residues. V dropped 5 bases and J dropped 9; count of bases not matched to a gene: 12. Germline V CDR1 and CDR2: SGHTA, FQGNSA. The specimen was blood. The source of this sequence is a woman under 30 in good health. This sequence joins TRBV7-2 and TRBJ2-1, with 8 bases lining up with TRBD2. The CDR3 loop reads CASSPLGGGSSEQFF. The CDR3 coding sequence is TGTGCCAGCAGCCCACTCGGGGGGGGCTCGAGTGAGCAGTTCTTC.